This paragraph reports one T cell receptor beta chain. Its antigen is as yet unknown. With 60 Vbeta and 13 Jbeta primers, the PCR was carried out. Clones were read by immunoSEQ multiplex PCR, and TCRdb kept only the in-frame ones, dropping some. The repertoire holds 150,000 to 200,000 clones, approximately 80% seen once, with around 1.5% in the top ten. CDR1 and CDR2 from the germline V gene are SGDLS and YYNGEE. V gave up 0 bases and J gave up 3 bases; unmatched junction bases: 9. This CDR3 spans 17 amino acids. These data originate in a study of cytomegalovirus exposure and HLA in healthy donors. Study results and caveats: A later analysis associated some 16,000 TCR beta sequences with HLA alleles at a 0.05 false discovery rate.

The chain has TRBV9 and TRBJ2-7, with TRBD1 identical over 10 bases. The sequenced sample was PBMCs. The TCR comes from a man younger than 35 in good health and CMV-seronegative. In DNA, the CDR3 is TGTGCCAGCAGCGTAGTCGCGGGGGGACAGGGGATCTACGAGCAGTACTTC. It yields the protein CASSVVAGGQGIYEQYF.